Shown below are 20 T cell receptor beta chains from a single sample sequenced in a study of OX40 agonist ivuxolimab in advanced cancers. Sequencing used immunoSEQ multiplex PCR; TCRdb keeps in-frame clones, though not all of them. The profile shows some 19,000 clones, 85% to 90% of them singletons. This specimen consisted of CD4+ or CD8+ T cells sorted from blood, obtained in a trial of the OX40 agonist ivuxolimab. Source of these receptors: an adult with an advanced solid tumor such as melanoma, head and neck, liver or kidney cancer.

The chain combines TRBV6-5 with TRBJ2-7; possibly TRBD2 for D (5 bases). The CDR3 has 14 residues. Germline CDR1 is MNHEY and CDR2 is SVGAGI. V was pared by 5 bases and J by 2 bases, with 13 bases between. DNA of the CDR3: TGTGCCAGCAGTCCTTCGGCAGCGGCCTACGAGCAGTACTTC. It specifies CASSPSAAAYEQYF.

This chain links TRBV9 with TRBJ2-7; D gene unclear. The CDR3 contains 14 residues. CDR1 and CDR2 from the germline V gene are SGDLS and YYNGEE. V was shortened by 3 bases and J by 5 bases, with 15 bases between the two germline ends. CDR3 DNA sequence: TGTGCCAGCAGCGGGGCGCCTGGGCGGAACGAGCAGTACTTC. It is translated as CASSGAPGRNEQYF.

CDR3: CASSYVSDTQYF. For the CDR3, the DNA is TGTGCCAGCAGTTATGTCTCAGATACGCAGTATTTT. This sequence joins TRBV6-6 and TRBJ2-3, with D uncertain. Trimming removed 3 bases from V and 4 bases from J, with 5 bases in between. In germline, CDR1 is MNHNY, CDR2 SVGAGI (reference sequence). This CDR3 has 12 residues.

This chain links TRBV29-1 with TRBJ2-1; weak D call: TRBD2 (7 bases). Germline V gene sequence: CDR1 SQVTM, CDR2 ANQGSEA. The CDR3 sequence is 13 residues long. The germline V and J ends were trimmed by 6 bases and 1 base, with 10 bases remaining between them. This chain's CDR3 is CSVKGGSYNEQFF. The CDR3 DNA sequence: TGCAGCGTCAAGGGGGGGTCCTACAATGAGCAGTTCTTC.

J is TRBJ2-7 and V is TRBV18; tentatively, D is TRBD1 (6 bases). Per germline, CDR1 KGHSH and CDR2 LQKENI. V was cut by 3 bases and J by 3 bases, with 9 bases left in between. The CDR3 spans 13 residues. For the CDR3, the DNA is TGTGCCAGCTCACCGGGGGCCGGCTACGAGCAGTACTTC. This codes for CASSPGAGYEQYF.

The chain is built from TRBV13 and TRBJ2-5; 12 nucleotides line up with TRBD2. The J segment lost 0 bases and the V segment lost 4 bases, leaving 3 bases of the junction unmatched. The CDR3 totals 16 residues. Germline CDR1 reads PRHDT; CDR2 reads FYEKMQ (reference sequence). In DNA, the CDR3 is TGTGCCAGCAGCTGGACTAGCGGGGTGTACCAAGAGACCCAGTACTTC. As protein: CASSWTSGVYQETQYF.

The CDR3 reads CASSPGLAATDTQYF. CDR3 bases: TGTGCCAGCAGCCCGGGACTAGCGGCAACAGATACGCAGTATTTT. This sequence joins TRBV11-2 and TRBJ2-3; the match to TRBD2 covers 11 bases. Germline CDR1 is SGHAT and CDR2 is FQNNGV. Trimming took 5 bases from V and 3 from J; bases not matched to a gene: 4. This CDR3 has 15 amino acids.

The V call is TRBV27, the J call TRBJ1-1; 9 bases are a match to TRBD1. CDR1 and CDR2 from the germline V gene are MNHEY and SMNVEV (reference sequence). This CDR3 spans 18 amino acids. The V gene end was trimmed by 8 bases and the J gene end by 1 base; junction bases not matched to a gene: 17. The CDR3 region has the DNA TGTGCCAGCTATTCCCTCTGGGACAGGGTGAGAAAGAACACTGAAGCTTTCTTT. Its protein product is CASYSLWDRVRKNTEAFF.

Judged by abundance, this clone is medium-sized. The chain recombines TRBV2 with TRBJ1-3; possibly TRBD1 for D (5 bases). Germline loops: CDR1 SNHLY, CDR2 FYNNEI. The V end was cut by 4 bases, the J end by 4 bases, with 17 bases between. The CDR3 runs 16 residues. The CDR3 here is CASSGVDGARGNTIYF. Written as DNA, the CDR3 is TGTGCCAGCAGTGGGGTTGATGGGGCGCGAGGAAACACCATATATTTT.

The chain employs TRBV28 and TRBJ2-5; a weak D match, TRBD1 (5 bases). The CDR3 is made up of 14 amino acids. The germline V gene has CDR1 MDHEN and CDR2 SYDVKM. The V end was cut by 6 bases, the J end by 5 bases, with 16 bases between. CDR3 nucleotides: TGTGCCAGCAGGGCAGGGTACCCGGTGGAGACCCAGTACTTC. Its protein product is CASRAGYPVETQYF. The full variable domain, its missing parts supplied by reference TRBV28 and TRBJ2-5, is DVKVTQSSRYLVKRTGEKVFLECVQDMDHENMFWYRQDPGLGLRLIYFSYDVKMKEKGDIPEGYSVSREKKERFSLILESASTNQTSMYLCASRAGYPVETQYFGPGTRLLVL.

This rearrangement joins TRBV6-6 to TRBJ2-1, with D unclear. From germline, CDR1 is MNHNY and CDR2 SVGAGI (reference sequence). There are 15 residues in the CDR3. Trimming took 6 bases from V and 4 from J, leaving 16 bases between them. The DNA for the CDR3 is TGTGCCAGCAGGGATGCTGGACCATCTTACAATGAGCAGTTCTTC. It codes for CASRDAGPSYNEQFF.

The V call is TRBV4-2, the J call TRBJ2-7; 9 bases are shared with TRBD2. The trim removed 0 bases at V and 4 bases at J, leaving 7 bases unmatched. The length of the CDR3 is 16 residues. CDR1 and CDR2 (germline): LGHNA, YNFKEQ. The CDR3 sequence: CASSQDHGREGYEQYF. The CDR3 nucleotides are TGTGCCAGCAGCCAAGATCACGGGCGGGAGGGGTACGAGCAGTACTTC.

The rearrangement links TRBV7-3 to TRBJ2-1, with 9 bases identical to TRBD1. This CDR3 spans 14 amino acids. Germline V gene sequence: CDR1 SGHTA, CDR2 FQGTGA. J was trimmed by 7 bases and V by 6 bases; bases with no gene match: 7. The CDR3: CASSSGTGRNEQFF. As DNA, the CDR3 is TGTGCCAGCAGTTCCGGGACAGGGCGGAATGAGCAGTTCTTC.

This clone occurred a few times. This chain links TRBV6-1 with TRBJ2-3; TRBD2 agrees at 9 bases. Trimming removed 3 bases from V and 4 bases from J; junction bases left unmatched: 5. The CDR3 consists of 15 residues. The germline gives CDR1 MNHNS, CDR2 SASEGT. CDR3: CASSEIAGVADTQYF. The CDR3, as DNA: TGTGCCAGCAGTGAGATAGCGGGAGTGGCAGATACGCAGTATTTT.

The CDR3 nucleotides are TGTGCCAGCAGCGTAAGCGATGAGCAGTTCTTC. Encoded protein: CASSVSDEQFF. The J gene is TRBJ2-1, the V gene TRBV9; D unresolved. Trimming removed 1 base at V and 8 bases at J, with 4 bases between. The CDR3 spans 11 residues. Germline V gene lookup returns CDR1 SGDLS and CDR2 YYNGEE.

For this clone: One junction end does not reproduce the germline sequence, and a read error may be involved. The rearrangement joins TRBV27 to TRBJ1-1; TRBD1 is a possible D gene (6 bases). Germline CDR1 and CDR2: MNHEY and SMNVEV (reference sequence). The length of the CDR3 is 12 residues. CDR3 amino acids: CASRGGDTQAFF. CDR3 sequence (DNA): TGTGCCAGCAGGGGAGGGGACACTCAAGCTTTCTTT.

The chain links TRBV7-9 to TRBJ2-1; D is uncertain. Trimming took 5 bases from V and 6 from J, leaving 17 bases between them. Germline V CDR1 and CDR2: SEHNR, FQNEAQ (reference sequence). This CDR3 has 15 residues. Here the CDR3 reads CASSDLSLRSNEQFF. In DNA, the CDR3 is TGTGCCAGCAGCGACCTTAGTTTGAGGAGCAATGAGCAGTTCTTC.

The chain employs TRBV19 and TRBJ1-1; 12 positions agree with TRBD1. CDR1 LNHDA and CDR2 SQIVND come from the germline V gene (reference sequence). This CDR3 spans 15 amino acids. V dropped 3 bases and J dropped 6; count of bases not matched to a gene: 5. The CDR3 nucleotides are TGTGCCAGTAGTATTGGGACAGGGGGCTTTTCTGAAGCTTTCTTT. Amino acids: CASSIGTGGFSEAFF. The whole variable domain, filled in from reference TRBV19 and TRBJ1-1, reads DGGITQSPKYLFRKEGQNVTLSCEQNLNHDAMYWYRQDPGQGLRLIYYSQIVNDFQKGDIAEGYSVSREKKESFPLTVTSAQKNPTAFYLCASSIGTGGFSEAFFGQGTRLTVV.

The chain couples TRBV18 to TRBJ2-1, with TRBD2 matching 12 bases. J gave up 0 bases and V 6 bases, and 6 bases lay outside the gene matches. CDR3 length equals 17 residues. From germline, CDR1 is KGHSH and CDR2 LQKENI. This chain's CDR3 is CASSGETSGSSYNEQFF. The CDR3 bases are TGTGCCAGCTCGGGAGAGACTAGCGGGAGCTCCTACAATGAGCAGTTCTTC.

The V and J genes are TRBV27 and TRBJ2-7; either TRBD1 or TRBD2 may fit D (5 bases each). Between the trimmed V and J ends, which lost 6 bases and 2 bases, there was a span of 17 bases. This CDR3 spans 15 amino acids. Germline V CDR1 and CDR2: MNHEY, SMNVEV (reference sequence). CDR3 sequence (DNA): TGTGCCAGCAGCCTCGGGGCAGGACATCCCTACGAGCAGTACTTC. Its translation is CASSLGAGHPYEQYF.